This T cell receptor beta chain appears in the sequencing data of a study of Graves' ophthalmopathy and Graves' hyperthyroidism. The study, taken as a whole, reports: In separating ophthalmopathy from stable hyperthyroidism, a 13-signature model achieved about 90% sensitivity and 81.08% specificity.

Amplified TCR beta CDR3 regions were obtained using RNA transcripts as template. First-round RT-PCR used HTBI primers; second-round multiplex PCR followed. Each CDR3 protein gets one entry after TCRdb re-called the multiplex PCR reads with MiXCR. This table holds about 57,000 distinct CDR3 sequences, roughly half found once. The CDR3 is made up of 13 amino acids. In germline, CDR1 is DFQATT, CDR2 SNEGSKA (reference sequence). A word on this clonotype: Its antigen is not known. Relative to the germline gene, one junction end is altered; a read error may explain this.

This sequence joins TRBV20-1 and TRBJ1-3, with D maybe TRBD1 (5 bases). The origin of this receptor is an adult woman with Graves' ophthalmopathy. The sample comprised peripheral blood. In DNA, the CDR3 is TGCAGTGCTCCGGACGCGCAGCTCGGGACCACATATTTT. This encodes CSAPDAQLGTTYF.